One and the same sample provided the 2 T cell receptor beta chains below, sequenced in a study of T cell responses to AZD1222 COVID-19 vaccine. The repertoire was sequenced with immunoSEQ multiplex PCR; TCRdb's copy has only in-frame clones and lacks some. This sample carries around 160,000 clones, roughly 90% of them seen once, and the ten largest clones take 1.1% to 1.5%. The source material was peripheral blood, sampled on day 0 of AZD1222 vaccination. The receptors were gathered from an adult in good health.

This chain links TRBV29-1 with TRBJ1-1, with D perhaps matching TRBD1 (6 bases). Germline CDR1 reads SQVTM; CDR2 reads ANQGSEA. V lost 1 base to trimming and J lost 1 base, with 7 bases between them. The CDR3 is 13 amino acids. CDR3 DNA sequence: TGCAGCGTTGAAGTAGGGGGGAACACTGAAGCTTTCTTT. As protein: CSVEVGGNTEAFF.

This chain joins TRBV30 and TRBJ1-5; unclear D gene. The CDR3 runs to 13 residues. Trimming took 5 bases from V and 3 from J, leaving 11 bases between them. Germline CDR1 and CDR2: GTSNPN and SVGIG (reference sequence). This chain's CDR3 is CAWAAPPNQPQHF. Written as DNA, the CDR3 is TGTGCCTGGGCCGCGCCACCCAATCAGCCCCAGCATTTT.